This T cell receptor (delta chain) was sequenced in a study of gamma-delta chains in newborns, infants, children. TCRdb re-processed the reads using CATT. The profile shows over 3,000 delta-chain clones, 52% of them singletons. Concerning this clone: A much larger clonotype is one base distant, so this may be a read error.

The sequenced sample was blood. The origin of this receptor is a child who received the measles vaccine.

The CDR3 nucleotides are TGTGCCTATGACAGAACTGGGGGACACAGCTCCTGGGACACCCGACAGATGTTTTTC. Translating it yields CAYDRTGGHSSWDTRQMFF. The chain combines TRDV2 with TRDJ3; the match to TRDD3 covers 9 bases. The CDR3 covers 19 residues. CDR1 and CDR2 (germline): GEAIGNYY, EKD.